The 27 T cell receptor beta chains below come from one sample, sequenced in a study of T cell responses to AZD1222 COVID-19 vaccine (dated by TCRdb to about 2021). The intended sense of this specimen's time point label: baseline before first vaccination. The library relied on the immunoSEQ multiplex PCR assay. TCRdb took this table from immuneACCESS and kept in-frame rearrangements with V and J called. Such tables lack part of the clones; where checked against another copy, unresolved V genes explain under half of the gap, and the rest is unexplained. In this sample the table shows tens of thousands of clones, about nine tenths of which occur a single time. 2.4% of the sample is held by the ten biggest clonotypes. The sequencing used peripheral blood, collected on day 0 of AZD1222 vaccination. These receptors all stem from an adult in good health.

CDR3 in DNA: TGCGCCAGCAGCTTGGACGCGGCAGAGTGGTCACCCCTCCACTTT. It is translated as CASSLDAAEWSPLHF. The chain links TRBV5-1 to TRBJ1-6; no definite D call. The CDR3 has 15 amino acids. Germline CDR1 and CDR2: SGHRS and YFSETQ. Trimming removed 0 bases from V and 10 bases from J, with 14 bases in between.

This chain connects TRBV6-6 to TRBJ1-5; 8 bases are a match to TRBD1. The CDR3 has 14 amino acids. With 8 bases clipped from V and 6 bases from J, the junction kept 9 bases outside the gene matches. In germline, CDR1 is MNHNY, CDR2 SVGAGI (reference sequence). DNA of the CDR3: TGTGCCAGCGGCGTGACAGGGGCGGGTCAGCCCCAGCATTTT. Protein product: CASGVTGAGQPQHF.

J is TRBJ1-2 and V is TRBV18, with a tentative D call TRBD1 (5 bases). V dropped 6 bases and J dropped 4 bases, with 15 bases sitting between them. The CDR3 contains 14 residues. Germline V gene sequence: CDR1 KGHSH, CDR2 LQKENI. CDR3 loop: CASSSSDTSYGYTF. CDR3 in DNA: TGTGCCAGCTCTTCCTCGGACACGTCCTATGGCTACACCTTC.

This sequence joins TRBV7-2 and TRBJ2-4; 10 bases align to TRBD2. CDR1 and CDR2 from the germline V gene are SGHTA and FQGNSA. This CDR3 is built from 18 residues. Trimming at V came to 1 base and at J to 6 bases, leaving 12 bases not matched to a gene. The CDR3 DNA reads as TGTGCCAGCAGCTTAGATTTTGCGGTAGCGGGGGGACGAAACATTCAGTACTTC. It codes for CASSLDFAVAGGRNIQYF.

The chain links TRBV6-6 to TRBJ1-1; D gene ambiguous. The ends were cut back, 0 bases at V and 1 base at J, with 9 bases in the middle. CDR3 size: 15 residues. Germline assignment: CDR1 MNHNY and CDR2 SVGAGI (reference sequence). CDR3 in amino acids: CASSYSQDQNTEAFF. CDR3 DNA: TGTGCCAGCAGTTACTCCCAGGACCAGAACACTGAAGCTTTCTTT.

The V gene is TRBV3-1 (or the pseudogene TRBV3-2), the J gene TRBJ1-2; no reliable D call. The V end lost 1 base, the J end lost 8 bases, and 11 bases lay between the germline ends. CDR3 size: 13 residues. The germline V gene has CDR1 LGHDT and CDR2 YNNKEL (reference sequence). CDR3 nucleotides: TGTGCCAGCAGCCAAGTCTGGTGGGAAGGCTACACCTTC. Its protein is CASSQVWWEGYTF.

The table lists this clone with a few counts. The chain links TRBV19 to TRBJ1-4; weak D call: TRBD1 (6 bases). Germline CDR1 reads LNHDA; CDR2 reads SQIVND (reference sequence). This CDR3 region has 19 residues. V shed 3 bases and J shed 6 bases, with 26 bases lying between them. CDR3: CASSIPPGGAKIPDEKLFF. The CDR3 coding sequence is TGTGCCAGTAGTATCCCCCCCGGGGGGGCGAAAATACCAGATGAAAAACTGTTTTTT.

V is TRBV6-5 and J is TRBJ1-1; D gene unclear. Trimming left V 2 bases short and J 8 bases short, with 12 bases between. CDR1 and CDR2 (germline): MNHEY, SVGAGI. The CDR3 has 13 amino acids. The CDR3 region is CASSYGGVPEAFF. The DNA for the CDR3 is TGTGCCAGCAGTTACGGCGGGGTCCCGGAAGCTTTCTTT.

The chain carries TRBV7-8 and TRBJ2-3; 12 bases match TRBD2. Trimming cost V 5 bases and J 1 base; bases outside gene matches: 13. The CDR3 spans 19 residues. Germline V gene sequence: CDR1 SGHVS, CDR2 FQNEAQ. The CDR3 nucleotides read TGTGCCAGCAGCCGGGCCCTAGCGGGGGGGTTGGAAGGCACAGATACGCAGTATTTT. This gives the protein CASSRALAGGLEGTDTQYF.

CDR3 DNA: TGCGCCAGCAGACCCGGACAGGGACTGACGACTGAGCAGTTCTTC. This codes for CASRPGQGLTTEQFF. V is TRBV10-2 and J is TRBJ2-1; 8 bases match TRBD1. The V gene end was trimmed by 6 bases and the J gene end by 9 bases; junction bases not matched to a gene: 13. Germline loops: CDR1 WSHSY, CDR2 SAAADI. This CDR3 comprises 15 residues.

V is TRBV5-1 and J is TRBJ1-3; tentatively, D is TRBD1 (6 bases). V shed 4 bases and J shed 8 bases, with 10 bases lying between them. Per the germline V gene, CDR1 is SGHRS and CDR2 is YFSETQ. CDR3 length equals 12 residues. The CDR3, as DNA: TGCGCCAGCAGCGTACAGGGAGACACCATATATTTT. Translation gives CASSVQGDTIYF.

The V and J genes are TRBV4-1 and TRBJ1-5; no firm D call. The CDR3 spans 15 residues. Germline V gene lookup returns CDR1 MGHRA and CDR2 YSYEKL. V was shortened by 0 bases and J by 0 bases, with 6 bases between the two germline ends. CDR3 sequence reads: CASSQEGYSNQPQHF. The CDR3 nucleotides are TGCGCCAGCAGCCAAGAGGGATATAGCAATCAGCCCCAGCATTTT.

Only a few counts were recorded for this clone. This chain uses TRBV7-2 with TRBJ1-6, with 8 bases that match TRBD1. The CDR3 has 15 amino acids. The germline CDR1 and CDR2 sequences are SGHTA and FQGNSA. V lost 1 base to trimming and J lost 9 bases; unmatched junction nucleotides: 5. As DNA, the CDR3 is TGTGCCAGCAGCTTAGGGACAGGGACTTCTTCACCCCTCCACTTT. It specifies CASSLGTGTSSPLHF.

V usage is TRBV18 and J usage is TRBJ2-7; no definite D call. Germline V gene data show CDR1 as KGHSH and CDR2 as LQKENI. Trimming left V 5 bases short and J 5 bases short, with 19 bases between. The CDR3 is 15 amino acids. The CDR3, as DNA: TGTGCCAGCTCAACTACACCGGGCCTAATTAACGAGCAGTACTTC. It is translated as CASSTTPGLINEQYF.

The V call is TRBV25-1, the J call TRBJ1-3; TRBD1 might be the D (5 bases). Germline values: CDR1 MGHDK, CDR2 SYGVNS. The CDR3 runs to 13 residues. The V gene lost 6 bases and the J gene lost 2 bases, with 8 bases spanning the gap. This chain's CDR3 is CASRGPPGNTIYF. As DNA, the CDR3 is TGTGCCAGCAGGGGACCACCTGGAAACACCATATATTTT. The complete variable domain, with remaining parts taken from reference TRBV25-1 and TRBJ1-3, reads EADIYQTPRYLVIGTGKKITLECSQTMGHDKMYWYQQDPGMELHLIHYSYGVNSTEKGDLSSESTVSRIRTEHFPLTLESARPSHTSQYLCASRGPPGNTIYFGEGSWLTVV.

This clone was counted between two and nine times. The chain joins TRBV5-6 to TRBJ2-7; 10 bases agree with TRBD2. V was clipped by 4 bases and J by 3 bases; unmatched bases: 7. Per germline, CDR1 SGHDT and CDR2 YYEEEE. This CDR3 spans 15 amino acids. Here the CDR3 reads CASSPASSGSYEQYF. The CDR3 coding sequence is TGTGCCAGCAGCCCGGCGTCTAGCGGGAGCTACGAGCAGTACTTC.

J is TRBJ1-5 and V is TRBV21-1; TRBD1 is the table's D call, not checked against the DNA. TRBV21-1 is recorded as a pseudogene. The CDR3 consists of 15 residues. CDR3 bases: TGTGCCAGCATTCCGGACATTTATAGCAATCAGCCCCAGCATTTT. Its translation is CASIPDIYSNQPQHF.

The J gene is TRBJ2-7, the V gene TRBV7-3; D uncertain. Germline assignment: CDR1 SGHTA and CDR2 FQGTGA. This CDR3 contains 16 residues. Between the trimmed V and J ends, which lost 1 base and 4 bases, there was a span of 17 bases. CDR3 loop: CASSLKGGYVPYEQYF. In nucleotides, the CDR3 is TGTGCCAGCAGCTTAAAAGGCGGCTACGTCCCGTACGAGCAGTACTTC.

The rearrangement uses TRBV24-1 and TRBJ2-3; D is possibly TRBD1 (5 bases). The CDR3 has 17 residues. Trimming took off 3 bases at V and 0 bases at J, with 15 bases between the two ends. Germline V lookup: CDR1 KGHDR, CDR2 SFDVKD. CDR3 sequence reads: CATSDPKRQSSTDTQYF. The CDR3 region has the DNA TGTGCCACCAGTGATCCTAAAAGACAGTCTAGCACAGATACGCAGTATTTT.

The rearrangement uses TRBV5-1 and TRBJ2-5; D remains ambiguous. Trimming cost V 0 bases and J 5 bases, with 8 bases left between them. Germline CDR1 reads SGHRS; CDR2 reads YFSETQ. This CDR3 has 13 residues. The CDR3 DNA sequence: TGCGCCAGCAGCTTGGTACCGGACGAGACCCAGTACTTC. Translation gives CASSLVPDETQYF.

A single count supports this clone. The chain couples TRBV21-1 to TRBJ2-3; TRBD1, as called in the table, went unchecked against the DNA. TRBV21-1 is assigned pseudogene status. CDR3 length equals 16 residues. CDR3 in DNA: TGTGCCAGCAGCAAAGCCGGGACAGGGGATGCAGATACGCAGTATTTT. This sequence encodes CASSKAGTGDADTQYF.

This clone has just one count. CDR3 nucleotide sequence: TGTGCTAGTGGTTTGGTACAGGCGAACACTGAAGCTTTCTTT. Residues: CASGLVQANTEAFF. The chain employs TRBV12-5 and TRBJ1-1; tentative D call: TRBD1 (5 bases). CDR3 length: 14 amino acids. Germline V gene lookup returns CDR1 LGHNT and CDR2 FRNRAP. V shed 0 bases and J shed 1 base, with 6 bases lying between them.

A single count supports this clone. The gene calls are TRBV6-5 and TRBJ2-3; 8 positions match TRBD2. Germline trimming cut 5 bases from V and 4 bases from J; bases unmatched to any gene: 5. The germline gives CDR1 MNHEY, CDR2 SVGAGI. The CDR3 runs to 14 residues. CDR3 residues: CASSPGGASDTQYF. The CDR3 DNA reads TGTGCCAGCAGTCCGGGGGGGGCTTCAGATACGCAGTATTTT.

This sequence joins TRBV4-1 and TRBJ1-1; possibly TRBD1 for D (5 bases). The germline V and J ends were trimmed by 4 bases and 3 bases, with 21 bases remaining between them. This CDR3 is built from 17 residues. Germline CDR1 is MGHRA and CDR2 is YSYEKL. CDR3 protein: CASSPGTPIRRDTEAFF. DNA of the CDR3: TGCGCCAGCAGCCCCGGGACCCCTATTAGAAGGGACACTGAAGCTTTCTTT.

The rearrangement links TRBV7-2 to TRBJ1-2; weak D call: TRBD1 (5 bases). V was cut by 2 bases and J by 6 bases, with 7 bases left in between. The CDR3 runs to 12 residues. The germline V gene has CDR1 SGHTA and CDR2 FQGNSA. CDR3 protein: CASSLSRDGYTF. Here the CDR3 DNA reads TGTGCCAGCAGCTTAAGCAGGGATGGCTACACCTTC.

The rearrangement links TRBV12-3 or TRBV12-4 to TRBJ2-7, with TRBD2 as a possible D gene (7 bases). The CDR3 is made up of 13 amino acids. V shed 3 bases and J shed 6 bases, with 12 bases lying between them. CDR3 DNA: TGTGCCAGCAGTTTCGGGGAGGGGGGCGAGCAGTACTTC. Translating it yields CASSFGEGGEQYF.

This clone has only a few counts. The rearrangement uses TRBV6-5 and TRBJ2-6, with D unclear. The germline V and J ends were trimmed by 5 bases and 0 bases, with 8 bases remaining between them. From germline, CDR1 is MNHEY and CDR2 SVGAGI. There are 15 residues in the CDR3. The CDR3 protein is CASSPRTSGANVLTF. CDR3 coding DNA: TGTGCCAGCAGTCCGCGGACCTCTGGGGCCAACGTCCTGACTTTC.